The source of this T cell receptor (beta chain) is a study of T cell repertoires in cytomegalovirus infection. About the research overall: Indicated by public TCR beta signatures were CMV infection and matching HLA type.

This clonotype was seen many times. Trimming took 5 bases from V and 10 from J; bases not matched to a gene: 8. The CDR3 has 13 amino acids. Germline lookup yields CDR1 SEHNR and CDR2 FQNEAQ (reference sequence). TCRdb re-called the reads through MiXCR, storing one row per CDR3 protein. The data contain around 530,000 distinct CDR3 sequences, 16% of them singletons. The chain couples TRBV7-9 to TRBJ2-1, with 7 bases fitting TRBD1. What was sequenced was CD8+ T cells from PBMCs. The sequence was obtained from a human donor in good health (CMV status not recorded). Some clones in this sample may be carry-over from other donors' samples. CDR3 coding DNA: TGTGCCAGCAGCCTAGGGGGCCCGCCCGAGCAGTTCTTC. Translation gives CASSLGGPPEQFF.